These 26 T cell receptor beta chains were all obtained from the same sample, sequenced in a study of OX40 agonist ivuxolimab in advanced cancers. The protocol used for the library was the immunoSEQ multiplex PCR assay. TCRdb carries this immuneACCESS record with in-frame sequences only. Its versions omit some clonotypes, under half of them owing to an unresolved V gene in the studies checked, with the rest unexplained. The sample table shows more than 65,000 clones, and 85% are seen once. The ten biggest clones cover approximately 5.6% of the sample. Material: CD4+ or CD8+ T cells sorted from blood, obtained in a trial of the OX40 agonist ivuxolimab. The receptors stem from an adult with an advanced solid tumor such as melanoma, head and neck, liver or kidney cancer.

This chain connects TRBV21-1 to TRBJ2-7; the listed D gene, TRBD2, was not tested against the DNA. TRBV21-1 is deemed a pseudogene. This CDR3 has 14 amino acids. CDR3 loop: CASSNRGRSYEQYF. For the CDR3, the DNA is TGTGCCAGCAGCAATCGGGGTAGATCCTACGAGCAGTACTTC.

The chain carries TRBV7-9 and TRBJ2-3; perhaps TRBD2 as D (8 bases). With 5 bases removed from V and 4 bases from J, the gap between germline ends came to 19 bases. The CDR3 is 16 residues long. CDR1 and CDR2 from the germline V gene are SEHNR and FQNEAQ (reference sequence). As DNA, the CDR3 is TGTGCCAGCAGCCCCGAGACAGGGCGGGGGGCAGATACGCAGTATTTT. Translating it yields CASSPETGRGADTQYF.

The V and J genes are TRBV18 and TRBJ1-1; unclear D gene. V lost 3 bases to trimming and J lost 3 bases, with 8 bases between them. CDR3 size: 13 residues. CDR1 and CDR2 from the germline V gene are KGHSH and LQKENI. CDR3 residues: CASSPSSYTEAFF. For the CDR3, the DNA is TGTGCCAGCTCACCGAGTTCTTACACTGAAGCTTTCTTT.

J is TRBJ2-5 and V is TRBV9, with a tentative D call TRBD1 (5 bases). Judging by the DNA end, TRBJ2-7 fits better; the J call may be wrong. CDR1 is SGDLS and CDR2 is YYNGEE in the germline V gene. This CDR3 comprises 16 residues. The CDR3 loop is CASSATLQDAAYEQYF. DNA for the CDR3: TGTGCCAGCAGCGCAACGTTACAGGATGCGGCCTACGAGCAGTACTTC.

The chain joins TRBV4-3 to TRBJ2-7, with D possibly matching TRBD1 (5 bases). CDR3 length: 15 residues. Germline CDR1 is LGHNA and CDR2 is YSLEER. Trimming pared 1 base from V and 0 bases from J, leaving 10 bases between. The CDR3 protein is CASSQVADSSYEQYF. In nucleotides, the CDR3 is TGCGCCAGCAGCCAAGTTGCAGACAGCTCCTACGAGCAGTACTTC.

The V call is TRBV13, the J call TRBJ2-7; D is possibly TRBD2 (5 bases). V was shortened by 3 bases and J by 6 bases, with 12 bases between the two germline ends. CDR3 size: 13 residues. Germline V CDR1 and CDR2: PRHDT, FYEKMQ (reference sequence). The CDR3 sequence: CASSLSGMREQYV. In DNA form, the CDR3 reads TGTGCCAGCAGCTTGTCCGGGATGCGCGAGCAGTACGTC.

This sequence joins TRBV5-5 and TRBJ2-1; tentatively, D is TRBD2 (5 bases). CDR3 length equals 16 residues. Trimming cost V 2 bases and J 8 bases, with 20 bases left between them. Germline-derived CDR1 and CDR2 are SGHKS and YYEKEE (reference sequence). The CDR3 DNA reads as TGTGCCAGCAGCTTTTCCGGGAAGCCTAGTTTGGATGAGCAGTTCTTC. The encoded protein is CASSFSGKPSLDEQFF.

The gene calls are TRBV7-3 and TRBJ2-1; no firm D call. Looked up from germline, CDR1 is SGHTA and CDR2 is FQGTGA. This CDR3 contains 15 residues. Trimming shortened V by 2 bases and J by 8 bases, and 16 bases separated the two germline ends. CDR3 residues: CASSLLFDPTDEQFF. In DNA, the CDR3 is TGTGCCAGCAGCTTACTTTTCGACCCGACGGATGAGCAGTTCTTC.

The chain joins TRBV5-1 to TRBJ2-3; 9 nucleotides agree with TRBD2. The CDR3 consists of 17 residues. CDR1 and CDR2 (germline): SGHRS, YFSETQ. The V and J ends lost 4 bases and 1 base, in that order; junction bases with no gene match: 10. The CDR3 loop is CASSPQGLARRTDTQYF. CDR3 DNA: TGCGCCAGCAGCCCCCAGGGACTAGCCCGCCGCACAGATACGCAGTATTTT.

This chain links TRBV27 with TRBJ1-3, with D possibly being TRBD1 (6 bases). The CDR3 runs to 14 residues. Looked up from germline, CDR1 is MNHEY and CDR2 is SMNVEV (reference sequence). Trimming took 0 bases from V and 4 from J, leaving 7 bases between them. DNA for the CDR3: TGTGCCAGCAGTTTATCGGGGGGCGGAAACACCATATATTTT. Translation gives CASSLSGGGNTIYF.

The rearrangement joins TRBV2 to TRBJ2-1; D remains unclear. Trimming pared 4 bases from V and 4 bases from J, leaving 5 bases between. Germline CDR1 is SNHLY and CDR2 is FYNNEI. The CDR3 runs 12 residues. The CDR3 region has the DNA TGTGCCAGCAGTGCTGAGTACAATGAGCAGTTCTTC. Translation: CASSAEYNEQFF.

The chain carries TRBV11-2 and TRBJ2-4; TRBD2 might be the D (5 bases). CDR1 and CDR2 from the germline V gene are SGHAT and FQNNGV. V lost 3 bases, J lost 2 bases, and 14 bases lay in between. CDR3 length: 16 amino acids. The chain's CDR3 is CASSLGVLAPKNIQYF. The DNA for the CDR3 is TGTGCCAGCAGCTTGGGAGTATTAGCCCCCAAAAACATTCAGTACTTC.

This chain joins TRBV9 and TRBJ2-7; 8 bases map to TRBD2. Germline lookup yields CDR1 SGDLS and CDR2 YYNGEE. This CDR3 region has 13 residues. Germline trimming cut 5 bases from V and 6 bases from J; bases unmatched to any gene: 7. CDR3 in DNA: TGTGCCAGCAGTGTTCGCGGGGGGCGCGAGCAGTACTTC. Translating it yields CASSVRGGREQYF.

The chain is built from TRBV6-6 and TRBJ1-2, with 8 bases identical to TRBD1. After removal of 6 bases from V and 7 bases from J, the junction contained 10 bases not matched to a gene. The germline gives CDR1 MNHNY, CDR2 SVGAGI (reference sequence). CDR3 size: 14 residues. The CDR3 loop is CASSYGQGLIGYTF. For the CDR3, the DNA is TGTGCCAGCAGCTACGGACAGGGCCTGATTGGCTACACCTTC.

The chain's CDR3 is CASIVLTASEAFF. CDR3 DNA: TGTGCCAGCATAGTACTTACAGCTTCTGAAGCTTTCTTT. V is TRBV2 and J is TRBJ1-1; D uncertain. The germline V gene encodes CDR1 SNHLY and CDR2 FYNNEI. Trimming cost V 7 bases and J 6 bases, with 15 bases left between them. CDR3 length: 13 amino acids.

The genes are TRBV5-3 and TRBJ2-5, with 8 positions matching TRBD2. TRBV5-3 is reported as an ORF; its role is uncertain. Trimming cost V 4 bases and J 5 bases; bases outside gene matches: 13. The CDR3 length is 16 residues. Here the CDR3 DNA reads TGTGCCAGAAGCCCCCCCACGGCGGGAGGACAGGAGACCCAGTACTTC. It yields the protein CARSPPTAGGQETQYF.

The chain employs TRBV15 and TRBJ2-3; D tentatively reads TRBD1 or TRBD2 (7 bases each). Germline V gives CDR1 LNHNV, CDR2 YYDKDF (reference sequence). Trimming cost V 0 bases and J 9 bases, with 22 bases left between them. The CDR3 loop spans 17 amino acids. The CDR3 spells CATSREGRGLVWQTQYF. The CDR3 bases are TGTGCCACCAGCAGAGAAGGGAGGGGGCTAGTTTGGCAAACGCAGTATTTT. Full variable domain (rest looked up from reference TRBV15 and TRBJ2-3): DAMVIQNPRYQVTQFGKPVTLSCSQTLNHNVMYWYQQKSSQAPKLLFHYYDKDFNNEADTPDNFQSRRPNTSFCFLDIRSPGLGDTAMYLCATSREGRGLVWQTQYFGPGTRLTVL.

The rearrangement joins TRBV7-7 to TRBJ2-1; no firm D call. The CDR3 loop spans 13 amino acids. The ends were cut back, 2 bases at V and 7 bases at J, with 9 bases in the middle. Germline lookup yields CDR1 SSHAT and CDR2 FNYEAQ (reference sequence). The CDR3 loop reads CASSLPGLNEQFF. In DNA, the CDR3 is TGTGCCAGCAGCTTACCCGGGCTAAATGAGCAGTTCTTC.

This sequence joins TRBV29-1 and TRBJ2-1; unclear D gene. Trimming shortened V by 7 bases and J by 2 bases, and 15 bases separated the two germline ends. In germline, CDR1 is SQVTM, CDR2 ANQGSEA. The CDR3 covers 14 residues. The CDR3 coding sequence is TGCAGCGCCCGAGCGAGTGCTCCCTACAATGAGCAGTTCTTC. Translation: CSARASAPYNEQFF.

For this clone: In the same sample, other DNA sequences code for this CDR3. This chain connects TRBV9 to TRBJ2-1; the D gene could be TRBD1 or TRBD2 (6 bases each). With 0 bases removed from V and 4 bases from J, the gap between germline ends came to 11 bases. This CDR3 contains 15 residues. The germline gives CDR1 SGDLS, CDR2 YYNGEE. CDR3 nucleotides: TGTGCCAGCAGCGTAGCGGGGGCGGGGTACAATGAGCAGTTCTTC. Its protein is CASSVAGAGYNEQFF.

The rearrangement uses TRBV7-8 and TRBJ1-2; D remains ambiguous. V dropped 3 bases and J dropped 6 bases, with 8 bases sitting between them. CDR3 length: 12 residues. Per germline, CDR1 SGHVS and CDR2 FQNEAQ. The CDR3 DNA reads TGTGCCAGCAGCTTGGGTTATAATGGCTACACCTTC. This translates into CASSLGYNGYTF.

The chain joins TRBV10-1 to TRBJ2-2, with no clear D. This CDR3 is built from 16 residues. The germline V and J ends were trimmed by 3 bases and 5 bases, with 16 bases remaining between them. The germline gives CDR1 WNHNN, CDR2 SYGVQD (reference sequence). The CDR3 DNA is TGCGCCAGCAGTGAACATCCGGGCGTTGATACCGGGGAGCTGTTTTTT. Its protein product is CASSEHPGVDTGELFF.

The CDR3 DNA reads as TGTGCCAGCAGCAAAGGGACAGGGGCCCTAAACAATGAGCAGTTCTTC. This encodes CASSKGTGALNNEQFF. The V gene is TRBV2, the J gene TRBJ2-1; 10 bases map to TRBD1. The germline gives CDR1 SNHLY, CDR2 FYNNEI. V shed 6 bases, J shed 5 bases, and the junction held 10 bases outside the gene matches. CDR3 length: 16 residues.

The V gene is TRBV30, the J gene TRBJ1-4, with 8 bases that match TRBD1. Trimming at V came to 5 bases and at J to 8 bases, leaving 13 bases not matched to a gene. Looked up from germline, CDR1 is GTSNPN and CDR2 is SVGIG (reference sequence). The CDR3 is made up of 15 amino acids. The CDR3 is CAWALGQGAGEKLFF. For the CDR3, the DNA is TGTGCCTGGGCCCTGGGGCAGGGGGCTGGAGAAAAACTGTTTTTT.

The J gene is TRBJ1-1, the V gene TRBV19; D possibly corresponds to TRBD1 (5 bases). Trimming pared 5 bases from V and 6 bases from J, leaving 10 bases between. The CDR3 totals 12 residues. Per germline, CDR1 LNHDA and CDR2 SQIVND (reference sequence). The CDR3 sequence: CASSSGDAEAFF. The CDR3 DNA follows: TGTGCCAGTAGTTCGGGGGACGCTGAAGCTTTCTTT.

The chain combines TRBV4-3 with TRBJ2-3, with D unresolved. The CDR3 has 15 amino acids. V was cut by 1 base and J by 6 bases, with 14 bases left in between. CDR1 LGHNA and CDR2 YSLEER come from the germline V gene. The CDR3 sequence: CASSQGTQASDTQYF. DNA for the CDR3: TGCGCCAGCAGCCAAGGGACCCAGGCCTCCGATACGCAGTATTTT.